Below, 2 T cell receptor beta chains from the same sample are listed, as sequenced in a study of neurological immune-mediated disorders. TCRdb re-called the 5' RACE reads through MiXCR, storing one row per CDR3 protein. Of just under 60,000 distinct CDR3 sequences listed, 3% to 4% are singletons. Sequencing was performed on PBMCs. Receptor source: a woman aged 25 to 39 with multiple sclerosis.

This clonotype was observed many times. This chain links TRBV20-1 with TRBJ1-4; unclear D gene. V was pared by 4 bases and J by 4 bases, with 10 bases between. Germline assignment: CDR1 DFQATT and CDR2 SNEGSKA (reference sequence). CDR3 size: 13 residues. CDR3 in amino acids: CSAITVGNEKLFF. In DNA, the CDR3 is TGCAGTGCTATCACAGTGGGTAATGAAAAACTGTTTTTT.

At least ten counts were recorded for this clonotype. The V call is TRBV5-1, the J call TRBJ1-1; D is unresolved. Looked up from germline, CDR1 is SGHRS and CDR2 is YFSETQ. V shed 3 bases and J shed 4 bases, with 13 bases lying between them. CDR3 length: 14 residues. CDR3 sequence (DNA): TGCGCCAGCAGCTCTAAACTCCAGGTCACTGAAGCTTTCTTT. Its protein is CASSSKLQVTEAFF.